A selection of T cell receptor beta chains follows, all from one sample in a study of blood T cell repertoires in COVID-19. Sequencing was performed with immunoSEQ multiplex PCR; in TCRdb, only in-frame clones are kept and a portion is missing. The data hold some 290,000 clones, with about 88% observed a single time. The sample taken for sequencing was peripheral blood. These receptors were taken from a woman in her twenties or thirties with COVID-19, enrolled during active disease. CDR3s include the opening cysteine and the closing phenylalanine or tryptophan. Fields, in order: J gene, clone size, V gene, D gene, CDR3 protein, CDR3 DNA. A D gene is named only where the DNA matches it firmly. Size is omitted from some rows. Given values are once, few, many or a class for expanded clones.

TRBJ2-1,once,TRBV12-3/TRBV12-4,.,CASSLLNEQFF,TGTGCCAGCAGTCTCCTAAATGAGCAGTTCTTC
TRBJ1-2,.,TRBV4-3,.,CASSQNWGGGYGYTF,TGCGCCAGCAGCCAAAATTGGGGGGGCGGCTATGGCTACACCTTC
TRBJ2-7,.,TRBV5-4,.,CASSVGVGSGYEQYF,TGTGCCAGCAGCGTGGGAGTGGGTAGCGGCTACGAGCAGTACTTC
TRBJ1-1,.,TRBV9,.,CASSVVGGEVGAAFF,TGTGCCAGCAGCGTAGTTGGGGGCGAAGTCGGGGCCGCTTTCTTT
TRBJ2-7,.,TRBV6-5,TRBD2,CASSSLAGTYEQYF,TGTGCCAGCAGTTCCCTAGCGGGGACCTACGAGCAGTACTTC
TRBJ2-3,.,TRBV28,TRBD2,CASSSGLAWTTDTQYF,TGTGCCAGCAGTTCCGGACTAGCGTGGACCACAGATACGCAGTATTTT
TRBJ2-5,.,TRBV7-2,.,CASSLTVDQETQYF,TGTGCCAGCAGCCTGACTGTCGACCAAGAGACCCAGTACTTC
TRBJ2-7,.,TRBV24-1,TRBD1,CATSDSGTGNPYEQYF,TGTGCCACCAGTGATTCCGGGACAGGGAACCCCTACGAGCAGTACTTC
TRBJ2-1,.,TRBV7-2,TRBD2,CASSLAGTRNNEQFF,TGTGCCAGCAGCTTAGCAGGGACTAGGAACAATGAGCAGTTCTTC
TRBJ2-5,.,TRBV28,TRBD1,CASSDGQGVTRAGETQYF,TGTGCCAGCAGCGACGGACAGGGAGTAACCCGGGCGGGGGAGACCCAGTACTTC
TRBJ2-2,.,TRBV27,TRBD1,CASRHRDSGELFF,TGTGCCAGCAGGCACCGGGACAGTGGGGAGCTGTTTTTT
TRBJ1-5,.,TRBV19,.,CASSIDTNQPQHF,TGTGCCAGTAGTATAGACACTAATCAGCCCCAGCATTTT
TRBJ1-2,.,TRBV5-6,.,CASSSNAIDNYGYTF,TGTGCCAGCAGCTCCAACGCTATCGATAACTATGGCTACACCTTC
TRBJ2-5,.,TRBV30,TRBD2,CAWGWGSRGETQYF,TGTGCCTGGGGCTGGGGGTCGCGGGGGGAGACCCAGTACTTC
TRBJ2-7,.,TRBV5-5,.,CASSSPGAIYEQYF,TGTGCCAGCAGCTCCCCAGGGGCGATCTACGAGCAGTACTTC
TRBJ2-7,.,TRBV27,TRBD2,CASSFSGGAPYEQYF,TGTGCCAGCAGTTTTTCGGGGGGGGCCCCTTACGAGCAGTACTTC
TRBJ2-3,.,TRBV29-1,TRBD2,CSVLAGVADTQYF,TGCAGCGTCCTAGCGGGAGTCGCAGATACGCAGTATTTT
TRBJ1-4,.,TRBV27,TRBD1,CASSLQGRGLGEKLFF,TGTGCCAGCAGTTTACAGGGCAGGGGGCTAGGGGAAAAACTGTTTTTT
TRBJ1-1,.,TRBV10-3,TRBD1,CAISAGGTEAFF,TGTGCCATCAGTGCAGGGGGCACTGAAGCTTTCTTT
TRBJ1-5,.,TRBV3-1/TRBV3-2,TRBD1,CASSQGIGQGDQPQHF,TGTGCCAGCAGCCAAGGTATCGGGCAGGGGGATCAGCCCCAGCATTTT
TRBJ1-6,.,TRBV25-1,.,CASSDQGTDSPLHF,TGTGCCAGCAGTGACCAGGGGACGGATTCACCCCTCCACTTT
TRBJ2-7,few,TRBV5-4,.,CASSYPRSYEQYF,TGTGCCAGCAGCTACCCACGGAGTTACGAGCAGTACTTC
TRBJ2-7,.,TRBV7-8,.,CASSSAYEQYF,TGTGCCAGCAGCTCTGCGTACGAGCAGTACTTC
TRBJ2-5,.,TRBV5-1,TRBD2,CASSFYTPTSGRGTAQYF,TGCGCCAGCAGCTTTTACACCCCGACTAGCGGGAGAGGTACGGCCCAGTACTTC
TRBJ2-7,.,TRBV19,TRBD2,CASSLAGAYEQYF,TGTGCCAGTAGTCTAGCGGGAGCCTACGAGCAGTACTTC
TRBJ2-1,.,TRBV19,.,CASMDSGAYNEQFF,TGTGCCAGTATGGACAGCGGGGCCTACAATGAGCAGTTCTTC
TRBJ1-6,.,TRBV28,.,CASSVTSAGSPLHF,TGTGCCAGCAGCGTGACCTCGGCGGGGTCACCCCTCCACTTT
TRBJ1-3,.,TRBV9,.,CASSPTGGSLGNTIYF,TGTGCCAGCAGCCCCACGGGTGGCTCCCTGGGAAACACCATATATTTT
TRBJ2-1,.,TRBV23-1,TRBD2,CASSPHLYPLAGGEGEQFF,TGCGCCAGCAGTCCACACCTCTATCCGCTAGCGGGTGGAGAAGGTGAGCAGTTCTTC
TRBJ2-5,.,TRBV28,.,CASGWAGVVETQYF,TGTGCCAGCGGTTGGGCAGGGGTGGTAGAGACCCAGTACTTC
TRBJ2-1,.,TRBV2,.,CASSQSVGREQFF,TGTGCCAGCAGTCAGAGTGTGGGGAGGGAGCAGTTCTTC
TRBJ2-5,.,TRBV14,.,CASSPWEAQETQYF,TGTGCCAGCAGCCCTTGGGAGGCCCAAGAGACCCAGTACTTC
TRBJ2-5,.,TRBV2,TRBD1,CASSERETGAKETQYF,TGTGCCAGCAGTGAAAGAGAGACAGGGGCGAAGGAGACCCAGTACTTC